The 23 T cell receptor beta chains below were found in one sample sequenced in a study of blood T cell repertoires in COVID-19. Profiled with immunoSEQ multiplex PCR; TCRdb holds only in-frame clones, not every one. This table holds 300,000 to 450,000 clones, over 65% found once. The sample taken for sequencing was peripheral blood. These receptors came from a human donor with acute or convalescent COVID-19. The donor label of this sample is uncertain.

The rearrangement links TRBV19 to TRBJ2-7, with 8 bases matching TRBD2. Trimming cost V 5 bases and J 0 bases; bases outside gene matches: 12. Germline assignment: CDR1 LNHDA and CDR2 SQIVND (reference sequence). The CDR3 totals 17 residues. Here the CDR3 DNA reads TGTGCCAGTAGTCGGGGCGGGGGGCTCTTCCGCTCCTACGAGCAGTACTTC. Translating it yields CASSRGGGLFRSYEQYF.

The J gene is TRBJ1-1, the V gene TRBV6-6; weak D call: TRBD1 (5 bases). Trimming pared 5 bases from V and 10 bases from J, leaving 17 bases between. Germline V lookup: CDR1 MNHNY, CDR2 SVGAGI (reference sequence). This CDR3 comprises 13 residues. CDR3 protein: CASSQYQGVGAFF. The CDR3 region has the DNA TGTGCCAGCAGTCAATACCAGGGCGTTGGAGCTTTCTTT.

The chain's CDR3 is CASSLQGSLNEKLFF. DNA for the CDR3: TGTGCCAGCAGTTTACAGGGGTCGCTTAATGAAAAACTGTTTTTT. V is TRBV6-5 and J is TRBJ1-4; 7 nucleotides line up with TRBD1. The CDR3 loop spans 15 amino acids. Losses at the gene ends were 4 bases for V and 4 bases for J; bases not matched to a gene: 6. CDR1 is MNHEY and CDR2 is SVGAGI in the germline V gene.

The chain links TRBV10-1 to TRBJ2-1; TRBD2 matches at 12 bases. The V segment lost 4 bases and the J segment 10 bases; nucleotides outside the gene matches: 8. CDR3 size: 15 residues. Germline CDR1 and CDR2: WNHNN and SYGVQD (reference sequence). The CDR3 protein is CASSVLAGGPVEQFF. In DNA form, the CDR3 reads TGCGCCAGCAGTGTCCTAGCGGGGGGGCCGGTGGAGCAGTTCTTC.

V usage is TRBV11-2 and J usage is TRBJ2-5, with 8 nucleotides matching TRBD2. Per the germline V gene, CDR1 is SGHAT and CDR2 is FQNNGV. CDR3 length: 17 residues. V lost 5 bases and J lost 5; bases outside the gene matches: 16. Written as DNA, the CDR3 is TGTGCCAGCAGCCCAACAGCGGGTGGCGGGGGGAGGGAGACCCAGTACTTC. This codes for CASSPTAGGGGRETQYF.

The chain has TRBV29-1 and TRBJ2-1; 7 nucleotides match TRBD1. CDR3 length: 15 residues. CDR1 SQVTM and CDR2 ANQGSEA come from the germline V gene. The V segment lost 4 bases and the J segment 2 bases; nucleotides outside the gene matches: 8. The CDR3 sequence is CSVGRLQGAYNEQFF. In DNA, the CDR3 is TGCAGCGTTGGAAGGTTGCAGGGGGCCTACAATGAGCAGTTCTTC.

The V gene is TRBV7-2, the J gene TRBJ2-3, with 7 bases matching TRBD2. V shed 1 base and J 2 bases; nucleotides not matched to a gene: 6. Germline V gene data show CDR1 as SGHTA and CDR2 as FQGNSA. The CDR3 has 16 amino acids. The DNA of the CDR3 is TGTGCCAGCAGCTTAGGGGGGGGAGTAGCCACAGATACGCAGTATTTT. Protein sequence: CASSLGGGVATDTQYF. The variable domain in full, with the rest retrieved from reference TRBV7-2 and TRBJ2-3, is GAGVSQSPSNKVTEKGKDVELRCDPISGHTALYWYRQSLGQGLEFLIYFQGNSAPDKSGLPSDRFSAERTGGSVSTLTIQRTQQEDSAVYLCASSLGGGVATDTQYFGPGTRLTVL.

This clone has only a few counts. The chain uses TRBV2 and TRBJ1-5; D is unresolved. Germline V gene data show CDR1 as SNHLY and CDR2 as FYNNEI. The ends were cut back, 4 bases at V and 4 bases at J, with 8 bases in the middle. The CDR3 extends over 13 amino acids. CDR3: CASSAEVNQPQHF. In DNA form, the CDR3 reads TGTGCCAGCAGTGCGGAGGTGAATCAGCCCCAGCATTTT. The full variable domain, completed using reference TRBV2 and TRBJ1-5, is EPEVTQTPSHQVTQMGQEVILRCVPISNHLYFYWYRQILGQKVEFLVSFYNNEISEKSEIFDDQFSVERPDGSNFTLKIRSTKLEDSAMYFCASSAEVNQPQHFGDGTRLSIL.

The chain is built from TRBV28 and TRBJ1-2, with D unclear. The CDR3 is 11 amino acids. Trimming took off 7 bases at V and 7 bases at J, with 10 bases between the two ends. Germline CDR1 MDHEN, CDR2 SYDVKM. This CDR3 is CASNGRGGYTF. CDR3 bases: TGTGCCAGCAATGGGCGGGGTGGCTACACCTTC.

The genes are TRBV15 and TRBJ2-5, with D tentatively TRBD2 (5 bases). Germline CDR1 reads LNHNV; CDR2 reads YYDKDF (reference sequence). Trimming left V 0 bases short and J 9 bases short, with 8 bases between. The CDR3 consists of 12 residues. Here the CDR3 reads CATSRDLGAQYF. Written as DNA, the CDR3 is TGTGCCACCAGCAGAGATCTCGGGGCCCAGTACTTC.

V is TRBV21-1 and J is TRBJ1-5; the listed D gene, TRBD1, was not tested against the DNA. TRBV21-1 is shown as a pseudogene. This CDR3 is built from 16 residues. The CDR3 protein is CASSKALQGPNQPQHF. CDR3 sequence (DNA): TGTGCCAGCAGCAAAGCCTTACAGGGCCCCAATCAGCCCCAGCATTTT.

The rearrangement joins TRBV28 to TRBJ1-1; the match to TRBD1 covers 10 bases. Germline trimming cut 5 bases from V and 5 bases from J; bases unmatched to any gene: 5. The CDR3 sequence is 14 residues long. CDR1 MDHEN and CDR2 SYDVKM come from the germline V gene. The DNA for the CDR3 is TGTGCCAGCAGTCTGGACAGGGGGGGTACTGAAGCTTTCTTT. Amino acid sequence: CASSLDRGGTEAFF.

The CDR3 protein is CASSLVPGELSIHF. In DNA, the CDR3 is TGTGCCAGCAGCTTAGTCCCAGGGGAGTTAAGCATCCACTTT. This chain joins TRBV7-2 and TRBJ1-6; maybe TRBD1 (6 bases). Between the trimmed V and J ends, which lost 1 base and 17 bases, there was a span of 18 bases. Germline CDR1 reads SGHTA; CDR2 reads FQGNSA. This CDR3 is built from 14 residues.

Turning to this clone: The same CDR3 can be traced to other DNA sequences in this sample. V is TRBV6-5 and J is TRBJ2-1; TRBD1 is a possible D gene (6 bases). Trimming stripped 3 bases from V and 5 bases from J, with 11 bases between. Germline CDR1 and CDR2: MNHEY and SVGAGI. The CDR3 is 14 residues long. The chain's CDR3 is CASSYGDRHNEQFF. CDR3 DNA: TGTGCCAGCAGTTATGGAGACAGGCACAATGAGCAGTTCTTC.

This clone came up a few times. V gene TRBV5-1 combines with J gene TRBJ2-7; tentative D call: TRBD2 (6 bases). V gave up 3 bases and J gave up 1 base, with 11 bases separating them. The CDR3 runs 14 residues. The germline CDR1 and CDR2 sequences are SGHRS and YFSETQ. The CDR3 sequence is CASSSAGRSYEQYF. For the CDR3, the DNA is TGCGCCAGCAGCTCGGCGGGACGGTCCTACGAGCAGTACTTC.

This clone was seen at least ten times. J is TRBJ2-1 and V is TRBV10-3; 7 bases are shared with TRBD2. Germline trimming cut 0 bases from V and 3 bases from J; bases unmatched to any gene: 5. CDR1 and CDR2 from the germline V gene are ENHRY and SYGVKD. The CDR3 spans 16 residues. This CDR3 reads CAISESNRDYYNEQFF. The CDR3 DNA is TGTGCCATCAGTGAGTCGAATCGGGACTACTACAATGAGCAGTTCTTC.

In its sample, this clone was seen a few times. CDR3 loop: CASSFAGYGYTF. Written as DNA, the CDR3 is TGTGCCAGCAGTTTCGCAGGGTATGGCTACACCTTC. The rearrangement links TRBV12-3 or TRBV12-4 to TRBJ1-2; perhaps TRBD1 as D (5 bases). With 3 bases removed from V and 5 bases from J, the gap between germline ends came to 7 bases. This CDR3 is built from 12 residues.

CDR3 nucleotide sequence: TGCAGCGTTGAAGGGCAGTACACAGATACGCAGTATTTT. Translating it yields CSVEGQYTDTQYF. The chain joins TRBV29-1 to TRBJ2-3, with D unclear. V shed 1 base and J shed 2 bases, with 7 bases lying between them. Germline lookup yields CDR1 SQVTM and CDR2 ANQGSEA. The CDR3 length is 13 residues.

The rearrangement joins TRBV19 to TRBJ1-1; D unclear. The CDR3 length is 13 residues. Per germline, CDR1 LNHDA and CDR2 SQIVND (reference sequence). V lost 3 bases and J 1 base, leaving 6 bases between the germline ends. CDR3 protein: CASSIGRNTEAFF. Written as DNA, the CDR3 is TGTGCCAGTAGTATCGGGAGGAACACTGAAGCTTTCTTT.

This chain links TRBV11-2 with TRBJ1-1; 9 bases match TRBD1. The germline V gene has CDR1 SGHAT and CDR2 FQNNGV. The CDR3 contains 15 residues. Unmatched junction bases numbered 4, after V lost 5 bases and J lost 0 bases. CDR3 protein: CASSAQGAVNTEAFF. As DNA, the CDR3 is TGTGCCAGCAGCGCACAGGGGGCCGTGAACACTGAAGCTTTCTTT.

The genes are TRBV5-4 and TRBJ1-1, with D hard to call. The CDR3 runs to 15 residues. The germline V gene has CDR1 SGHNT and CDR2 YYREEE (reference sequence). V lost 0 bases and J 5 bases, leaving 14 bases between the germline ends. The CDR3 sequence: CASSLGSREKTEAFF. Written as DNA, the CDR3 is TGTGCCAGCAGCTTGGGCTCTCGGGAAAAAACTGAAGCTTTCTTT.

This clone was counted between two and nine times. The CDR3 sequence: CASSPSRAGGRETQYF. The CDR3 bases are TGTGCCAGCAGCCCAAGTCGAGCGGGGGGGAGAGAGACCCAGTACTTC. The chain recombines TRBV28 with TRBJ2-5; TRBD2 matches 10 bases. Germline V gene lookup returns CDR1 MDHEN and CDR2 SYDVKM. The CDR3 has 16 residues. Trimming at V came to 6 bases and at J to 4 bases, leaving 11 bases not matched to a gene. The full variable domain, with the rest looked up from reference TRBV28 and TRBJ2-5, is DVKVTQSSRYLVKRTGEKVFLECVQDMDHENMFWYRQDPGLGLRLIYFSYDVKMKEKGDIPEGYSVSREKKERFSLILESASTNQTSMYLCASSPSRAGGRETQYFGPGTRLLVL.

Comments on this clone: Other DNA sequences in the sample encode the same CDR3. The chain couples TRBV30 to TRBJ2-7; the match to TRBD1 covers 9 bases. The CDR3 is 13 residues long. V dropped 3 bases and J dropped 6; count of bases not matched to a gene: 6. CDR1 and CDR2 (germline): GTSNPN, SVGIG (reference sequence). The CDR3 DNA follows: TGTGCCTGGAGCCCGGGACAGGGATTCGAGCAGTACTTC. It yields the protein CAWSPGQGFEQYF.